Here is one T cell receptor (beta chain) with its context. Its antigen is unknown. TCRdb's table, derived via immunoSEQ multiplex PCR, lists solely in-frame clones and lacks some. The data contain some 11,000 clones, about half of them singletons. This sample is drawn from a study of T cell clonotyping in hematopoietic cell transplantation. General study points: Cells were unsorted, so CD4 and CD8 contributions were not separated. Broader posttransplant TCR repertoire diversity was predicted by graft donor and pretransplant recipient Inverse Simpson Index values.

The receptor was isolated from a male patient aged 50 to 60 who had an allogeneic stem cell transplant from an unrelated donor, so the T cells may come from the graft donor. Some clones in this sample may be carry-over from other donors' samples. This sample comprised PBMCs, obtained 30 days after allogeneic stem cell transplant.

CDR3 nucleotide sequence: TGCAGCGTTGAAGACCCAAACTACCCAGCCGACGAGCAGTACTTC. Translation gives CSVEDPNYPADEQYF. The chain carries TRBV29-1 and TRBJ2-7; D remains unclear. The CDR3 runs 15 residues. The germline gives CDR1 SQVTM, CDR2 ANQGSEA. V lost 0 bases and J lost 5, with 17 bases in between.